The 10 T cell receptor beta chains reported below all come from one sample, sequenced in a study of T cells in Graves' hyperthyroidism and ophthalmopathy. TCR beta CDR3 regions were amplified from RNA. An initial round of RT-PCR targeting the TCR CDR3 relied on the HTBI primer set. One entry per CDR3 protein, called by TCRdb with MiXCR from the multiplex PCR reads. Among some 620,000 distinct CDR3 sequences listed, roughly 17% were seen once. Input material: blood. The receptors here all came from a woman aged 25 to 39 with Graves' hyperthyroidism.

This clonotype was counted at least ten times. This chain connects TRBV11-2 to TRBJ2-2, with D perhaps TRBD1 (6 bases). V dropped 6 bases and J dropped 0 bases, with 11 bases sitting between them. There are 15 residues in the CDR3. The germline V gene encodes CDR1 SGHAT and CDR2 FQNNGV. The CDR3 nucleotides are TGTGCCAGCAGGGACAGCCGAACGAACACCGGGGAGCTGTTTTTT. It yields the protein CASRDSRTNTGELFF.

This clonotype showed up many times. The chain combines TRBV6-2 or TRBV6-3 with TRBJ2-2, with a possible D match to TRBD2 (6 bases). The germline V and J ends were trimmed by 6 bases and 7 bases, with 15 bases remaining between them. The CDR3 runs 14 residues. The germline V gene encodes CDR1 MNHEY and CDR2 SVGEGT. CDR3 sequence: CASSPTGGYGELFF. The CDR3 coding sequence is TGTGCCAGCAGCCCCACCGGGGGATACGGGGAGCTGTTTTTT.

The chain is built from TRBV5-1 and TRBJ2-1; D perhaps matches TRBD2 (7 bases). Trimming pared 7 bases from V and 4 bases from J, leaving 12 bases between. Germline V gives CDR1 SGHRS, CDR2 YFSETQ. This CDR3 contains 13 residues. The CDR3 spells CASVGGGYNEQFF. CDR3 nucleotide sequence: TGCGCCAGCGTGGGAGGGGGTTACAATGAGCAGTTCTTC.

This clonotype occurred a few times. The chain carries TRBV20-1 and TRBJ1-4; D ambiguous. Trimming took 3 bases from V and 0 from J, leaving 11 bases between them. This CDR3 contains 15 residues. Germline-derived CDR1 and CDR2 are DFQATT and SNEGSKA (reference sequence). The CDR3 is CSASNRLATNEKLFF. CDR3 nucleotide sequence: TGCAGTGCTAGTAATCGACTTGCAACTAATGAAAAACTGTTTTTT.

This clonotype was found many times. The rearrangement joins TRBV6-1 to TRBJ2-1, with 14 positions matching TRBD2. This CDR3 has 18 amino acids. From germline, CDR1 is MNHNS and CDR2 SASEGT. After removal of 7 bases from V and 8 bases from J, the junction contained 16 bases not matched to a gene. CDR3 nucleotide sequence: TGTGCCAGCACCTCCTCCGGGACTAGCGGGAGATATAGGGATGAGCAGTTCTTC. It encodes CASTSSGTSGRYRDEQFF.

This clonotype was observed many times. This chain connects TRBV28 to TRBJ2-3; 10 bases are shared with TRBD2. Germline V gene lookup returns CDR1 MDHEN and CDR2 SYDVKM. V gave up 6 bases and J gave up 4 bases; unmatched junction bases: 4. This CDR3 spans 14 amino acids. CDR3: CASRTSGRADTQYF. Written as DNA, the CDR3 is TGTGCCAGCAGGACTAGCGGGCGTGCAGATACGCAGTATTTT. Filled out from reference TRBV28 and TRBJ2-3, the complete variable domain reads DVKVTQSSRYLVKRTGEKVFLECVQDMDHENMFWYRQDPGLGLRLIYFSYDVKMKEKGDIPEGYSVSREKKERFSLILESASTNQTSMYLCASRTSGRADTQYFGPGTRLTVL.

The V gene is TRBV5-4, the J gene TRBJ1-2; D gene unclear. The CDR3 is 13 amino acids. With 1 base removed from V and 3 bases from J, the gap between germline ends came to 7 bases. The germline CDR1 and CDR2 sequences are SGHNT and YYREEE (reference sequence). This chain's CDR3 is CASSLYKYYGYTF. The CDR3 DNA is TGTGCCAGCAGCTTGTACAAGTACTATGGCTACACCTTC.

This clonotype has a count of ten or more. The CDR3 DNA reads TGTGCCAGCAGCCTAGCGGGACGCTCCTACGAGCAGTACTTC. Encoded protein: CASSLAGRSYEQYF. The chain links TRBV13 to TRBJ2-7, with TRBD2 matching over 9 bases. Trimming at V came to 5 bases and at J to 0 bases, leaving 2 bases not matched to a gene. CDR1 and CDR2 (germline): PRHDT, FYEKMQ (reference sequence). The CDR3 covers 14 residues.

This clonotype has ten or more counts. The rearrangement links TRBV5-1 to TRBJ2-7; D not certain. Germline assignment: CDR1 SGHRS and CDR2 YFSETQ. The CDR3 is 14 amino acids. Trimming removed 4 bases at V and 4 bases at J, with 15 bases between. The CDR3 is CASSPAAQGYEQYF. The CDR3 region has the DNA TGCGCCAGCAGCCCGGCGGCCCAAGGGTACGAGCAGTACTTC.

This clonotype was observed at least ten times. The rearrangement links TRBV2 to TRBJ2-7, with a weak D call TRBD1 (5 bases). CDR3 length equals 12 residues. The germline V gene has CDR1 SNHLY and CDR2 FYNNEI. V dropped 8 bases and J dropped 3 bases, with 11 bases sitting between them. CDR3 in amino acids: CASWGRSYEQYF. The CDR3, as DNA: TGTGCCAGCTGGGGCAGAAGCTACGAGCAGTACTTC.